These 8 T cell receptor beta chains share one sample of origin, sequenced in a study of OX40 agonist ivuxolimab in advanced cancers. The protocol was immunoSEQ multiplex PCR, while the TCRdb copy is restricted to in-frame clones and leaves out a portion. Among tens of thousands of clones listed, 88% were seen once. The specimen was CD4+ or CD8+ T cells sorted from blood, collected in a trial of the OX40 agonist ivuxolimab. The receptors shown here come from an adult with an advanced solid tumor such as melanoma, head and neck, liver or kidney cancer.

The chain is built from TRBV12-2 and TRBJ2-2; the table calls TRBD1, which could not be checked here. TRBV12-2 is termed a pseudogene. The CDR3 loop spans 17 amino acids. The CDR3, as DNA: TGTGCAAGTCGCTTGCGACGGGACAGGATGAACACCGGGGAGCTGTTTTTT. As protein: CASRLRRDRMNTGELFF.

The chain recombines TRBV7-2 with TRBJ2-1; D not resolved. With 4 bases removed from V and 5 bases from J, the gap between germline ends came to 12 bases. CDR1 SGHTA and CDR2 FQGNSA come from the germline V gene. CDR3 length equals 14 residues. The CDR3, as DNA: TGTGCCAGCAGCTCCCAAGCCTCGAACAATGAGCAGTTCTTC. It codes for CASSSQASNNEQFF.

The chain employs TRBV5-1 and TRBJ2-3; a weak D match, TRBD1 (5 bases). This CDR3 is 12 amino acids long. Trimming removed 3 bases at V and 3 bases at J, with 5 bases between. In germline, CDR1 is SGHRS, CDR2 YFSETQ. CDR3 protein: CASSSGTDTQYF. In nucleotides, the CDR3 is TGCGCCAGCAGCTCAGGGACAGATACGCAGTATTTT. The whole variable domain, remainder taken from reference TRBV5-1 and TRBJ2-3, is KAGVTQTPRYLIKTRGQQVTLSCSPISGHRSVSWYQQTPGQGLQFLFEYFSETQRNKGNFPGRFSGRQFSNSRSEMNVSTLELGDSALYLCASSSGTDTQYFGPGTRLTVL.

The chain is built from TRBV19 and TRBJ2-1; TRBD2 agrees at 7 bases. V lost 4 bases to trimming and J lost 9 bases; unmatched junction nucleotides: 18. CDR3 length equals 17 residues. CDR1 and CDR2 from the germline V gene are LNHDA and SQIVND (reference sequence). The CDR3 DNA reads as TGTGCCAGTAGTAAGATGTTGACTAGCACGCGACGGGGTGAGCAGTTCTTC. Amino acid sequence: CASSKMLTSTRRGEQFF.

The chain couples TRBV5-1 to TRBJ2-3; 7 bases are shared with TRBD1. CDR1 and CDR2 (germline): SGHRS, YFSETQ. J gave up 1 base and V 1 base, and 3 bases lay outside the gene matches. The CDR3 totals 15 residues. The CDR3 loop reads CASSLRGRRTDTQYF. The CDR3 region has the DNA TGCGCCAGCAGCTTGAGGGGGCGCCGCACAGATACGCAGTATTTT.

The chain uses TRBV28 and TRBJ1-6, with a tentative D call TRBD1 (6 bases). Trimming left V 3 bases short and J 7 bases short, with 13 bases between. This CDR3 is built from 15 residues. CDR1 MDHEN and CDR2 SYDVKM come from the germline V gene. CDR3 DNA sequence: TGTGCCAGCAGTTTTGGAGGGGGTGCGAATTCACCCCTCCACTTT. As protein: CASSFGGGANSPLHF.

This clone came up a few times. DNA of the CDR3: TGTGCCAGCGGGGAGGTGGGGACCTATGGCTACACCTTC. It is translated as CASGEVGTYGYTF. The J gene is TRBJ1-2, the V gene TRBV2, with D possibly being TRBD1 (5 bases). Germline lookup yields CDR1 SNHLY and CDR2 FYNNEI. V was cut by 8 bases and J by 4 bases, with 14 bases left in between. The CDR3 length is 13 residues.

The chain recombines TRBV30 with TRBJ2-7, with D uncertain. Germline-derived CDR1 and CDR2 are GTSNPN and SVGIG (reference sequence). Trimming shortened V by 2 bases and J by 4 bases, and 21 bases separated the two germline ends. The length of the CDR3 is 16 residues. In nucleotides, the CDR3 is TGTGCCTGGAGTCCCTCCTCGGTAAGAGGTGGTTACGAGCAGTACTTC. Its translation is CAWSPSSVRGGYEQYF.